This T cell receptor (beta chain) was documented in a study of radiotherapy plus CTLA-4 blockade in lung cancer. Study outcomes and limitations: Blood saw expansion of tumor-derived TCR clones after radiotherapy plus ipilimumab.

Generated by immunoSEQ multiplex PCR, the TCRdb table keeps only in-frame clones and is missing some. The sample records about 120,000 clones, roughly 80% being singletons. Germline lookup yields CDR1 LGHNA and CDR2 YSLEER. V was cut by 0 bases and J by 4 bases, with 6 bases left in between. This CDR3 spans 13 amino acids. As regards this clone: Antigen: not known.

The chain has TRBV4-3 and TRBJ1-1; no clear D. The source was peripheral blood, collected from a patient treated with radiotherapy plus ipilimumab. The source is a human donor with non-small cell lung cancer that progressed on radiotherapy plus ipilimumab. Some clones in this sample may be carry-over from other donors' samples. This chain's CDR3 is CASSQDPITEAFF. CDR3 in DNA: TGCGCCAGCAGCCAAGATCCAATCACTGAAGCTTTCTTT.